This record looks at one T cell receptor (beta chain) sequence and its context. Its antigen is not known. The data belong to a study of T cell repertoires in cytomegalovirus infection. Study information: Based on public TCR beta signatures, there were indications of CMV infection and of a matching HLA type. Broader study findings: Cumulative frequency of public TCR beta families picked out carriers of CMV plus the relevant HLA. The ex vivo response was dominated by HLA-C-restricted CMV-specific TCR beta clonotypes.

Germline CDR1 DFQATT, CDR2 SNEGSKA (reference sequence). This CDR3 is built from 14 residues. V dropped 3 bases and J dropped 5 bases, with 16 bases sitting between them. One entry per CDR3 protein, called by TCRdb with MiXCR from the reads. The sample shows 200,000 to 300,000 distinct CDR3 sequences, roughly 13% of them seen only once. The TCR originated in a human donor in good health (CMV status not recorded). Some clones in this sample may be carry-over from other donors' samples. The V and J genes are TRBV20-1 and TRBJ1-1; no firm D call. The sample was PBMCs. The CDR3 coding sequence is TGCAGTGCTAGCCATGCGGGCTACGGGACTGAAGCTTTCTTT. This translates into CSASHAGYGTEAFF.